This T cell receptor beta chain appears in the sequencing data of a study of blood T cells in healthy people across ages. The CDR3 is made up of 15 amino acids. Trimming removed 3 bases from V and 8 bases from J; junction bases left unmatched: 8. Germline V gives CDR1 SNHLY, CDR2 FYNNEI. It was with a sample-barcoded 5' primer and a J-beta primer mix that a second PCR of roughly 7 to 12 cycles was run. MiXCR, run by TCRdb on the 5' RACE reads, gives a single entry per CDR3 protein. The table shows some 1.5 million distinct CDR3 sequences, with under 30% occurring only once. The source is a woman aged 25 to 39 in good health. Material for sequencing was blood. The J gene is TRBJ2-1, the V gene TRBV2; the match to TRBD2 covers 9 bases. The CDR3: CASSEGSGGMDEQFF. The CDR3 DNA follows: TGTGCCAGCAGTGAGGGTAGCGGGGGAATGGATGAGCAGTTCTTC.